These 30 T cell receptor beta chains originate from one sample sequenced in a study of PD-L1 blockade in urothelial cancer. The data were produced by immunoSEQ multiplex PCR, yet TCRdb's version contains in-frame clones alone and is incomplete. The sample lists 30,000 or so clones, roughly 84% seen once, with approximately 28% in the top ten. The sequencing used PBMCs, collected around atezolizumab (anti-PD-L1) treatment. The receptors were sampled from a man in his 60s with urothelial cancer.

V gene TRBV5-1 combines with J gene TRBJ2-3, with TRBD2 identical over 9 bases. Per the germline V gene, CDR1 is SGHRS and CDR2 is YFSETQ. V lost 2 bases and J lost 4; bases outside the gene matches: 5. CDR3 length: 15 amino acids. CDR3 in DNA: TGCGCCAGCAGCTTCGGTAGCGGGAGATCAGATACGCAGTATTTT. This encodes CASSFGSGRSDTQYF.

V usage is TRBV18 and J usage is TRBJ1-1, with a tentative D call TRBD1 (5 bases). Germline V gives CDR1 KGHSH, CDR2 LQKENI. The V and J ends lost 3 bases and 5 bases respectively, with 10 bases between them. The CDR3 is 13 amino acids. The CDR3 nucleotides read TGTGCCAGCTCACCTCCAGGGCGTACTGAAGCTTTCTTT. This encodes CASSPPGRTEAFF.

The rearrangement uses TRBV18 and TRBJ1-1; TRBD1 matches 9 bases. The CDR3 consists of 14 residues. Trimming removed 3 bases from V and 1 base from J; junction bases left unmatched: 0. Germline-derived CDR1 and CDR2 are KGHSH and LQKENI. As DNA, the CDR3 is TGTGCCAGCTCACCGGGACAGGGGAACACTGAAGCTTTCTTT. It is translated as CASSPGQGNTEAFF.

CDR3 in DNA: TGTGCCAGCAGCTTAGTTCGCGGGACTCCCTACAATGAGCAGTTCTTC. This sequence encodes CASSLVRGTPYNEQFF. The chain employs TRBV11-2 and TRBJ2-1; maybe TRBD2 (6 bases). V was trimmed by 1 base and J by 2 bases, leaving 12 bases between them. Looked up from germline, CDR1 is SGHAT and CDR2 is FQNNGV. CDR3 length equals 16 residues.

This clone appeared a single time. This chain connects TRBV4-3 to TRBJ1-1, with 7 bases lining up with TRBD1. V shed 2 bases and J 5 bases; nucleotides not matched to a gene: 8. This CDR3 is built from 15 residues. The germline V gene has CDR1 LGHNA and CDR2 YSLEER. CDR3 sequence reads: CASSQLLTGSTEAFF. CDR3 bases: TGCGCCAGCAGCCAACTTTTGACAGGGAGTACTGAAGCTTTCTTT.

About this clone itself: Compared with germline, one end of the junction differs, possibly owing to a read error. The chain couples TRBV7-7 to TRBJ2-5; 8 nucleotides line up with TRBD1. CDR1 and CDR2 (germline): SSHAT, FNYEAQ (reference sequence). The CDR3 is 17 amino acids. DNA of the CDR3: TGTGCTAGCAGCTCGAACTTTGACAGGGGCGGCCAAGAGACCCAGTACTTC. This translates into CASSSNFDRGGQETQYF.

The CDR3 region is CASSLAPGQGETQYF. For the CDR3, the DNA is TGCGCCAGCAGCTTGGCACCGGGACAGGGGGAGACCCAGTACTTC. V and J are TRBV5-1 and TRBJ2-5; TRBD1 matches 10 bases. Germline V gives CDR1 SGHRS, CDR2 YFSETQ. This CDR3 has 15 amino acids. After removal of 0 bases from V and 5 bases from J, the junction contained 4 bases not matched to a gene.

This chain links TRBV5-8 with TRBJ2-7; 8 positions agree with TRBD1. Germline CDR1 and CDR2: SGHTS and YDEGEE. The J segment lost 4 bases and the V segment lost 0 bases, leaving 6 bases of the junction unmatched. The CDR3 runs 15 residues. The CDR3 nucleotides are TGTGCCAGCAGCTTGGCCTCCGGGACAGGTTACGAGCAGTACTTC. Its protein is CASSLASGTGYEQYF.

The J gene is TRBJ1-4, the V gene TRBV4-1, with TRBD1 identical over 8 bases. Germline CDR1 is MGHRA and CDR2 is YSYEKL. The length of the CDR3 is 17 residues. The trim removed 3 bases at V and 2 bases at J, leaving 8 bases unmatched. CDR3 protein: CASSHGGQGSTNEKLFF. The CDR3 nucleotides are TGCGCCAGCAGCCATGGCGGACAGGGTTCCACTAATGAAAAACTGTTTTTT.

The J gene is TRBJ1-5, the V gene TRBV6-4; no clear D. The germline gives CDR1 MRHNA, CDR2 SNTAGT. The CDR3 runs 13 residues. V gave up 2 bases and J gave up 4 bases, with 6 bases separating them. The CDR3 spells CASSDTTNQPQHF. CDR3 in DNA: TGTGCCAGCAGTGACACTACGAATCAGCCCCAGCATTTT.

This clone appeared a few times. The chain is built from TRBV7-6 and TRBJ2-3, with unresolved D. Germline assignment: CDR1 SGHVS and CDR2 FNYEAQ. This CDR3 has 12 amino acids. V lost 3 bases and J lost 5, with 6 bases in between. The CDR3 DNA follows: TGTGCCAGCAGCTTTTTTCTAGATACGCAGTATTTT. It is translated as CASSFFLDTQYF.

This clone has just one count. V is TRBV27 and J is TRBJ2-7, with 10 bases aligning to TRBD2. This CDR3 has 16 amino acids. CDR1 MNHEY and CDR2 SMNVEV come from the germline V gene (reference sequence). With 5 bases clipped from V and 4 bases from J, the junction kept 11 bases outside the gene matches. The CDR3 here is CASSRSGGSGRYEQYF. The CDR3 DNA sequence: TGTGCCAGCAGTCGTTCTGGGGGTAGCGGGAGGTACGAGCAGTACTTC.

Here the CDR3 reads CASSPGQGATYGYTF. CDR3 nucleotide sequence: TGTGCCAGCAGCCCGGGACAGGGGGCGACCTATGGCTACACCTTC. The V call is TRBV7-2, the J call TRBJ1-2; TRBD1 agrees at 12 bases. Germline loops: CDR1 SGHTA, CDR2 FQGNSA. The CDR3 sequence is 15 residues long. V was pared by 5 bases and J by 4 bases, with 5 bases of the junction left unmatched. Looking up the rest from reference TRBV7-2 and TRBJ1-2 gives the full variable domain: GAGVSQSPSNKVTEKGKDVELRCDPISGHTALYWYRQSLGQGLEFLIYFQGNSAPDKSGLPSDRFSAERTGGSVSTLTIQRTQQEDSAVYLCASSPGQGATYGYTFGSGTRLTVV.

The CDR3 sequence is CAISEQLAGGADTQYF. CDR3 nucleotide sequence: TGTGCCATCAGTGAGCAACTAGCGGGAGGGGCAGATACGCAGTATTTT. The chain has TRBV10-3 and TRBJ2-3; 13 positions match TRBD2. The CDR3 totals 16 residues. The germline V gene has CDR1 ENHRY and CDR2 SYGVKD. V lost 2 bases, J lost 4 bases, and 3 bases stayed unmatched.

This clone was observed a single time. CDR3 in amino acids: CASSLAVTSGNTQYF. The CDR3, as DNA: TGTGCCAGCAGCTTGGCGGTCACTAGTGGAAATACGCAGTATTTT. The chain is built from TRBV5-4 and TRBJ2-3; perhaps TRBD2 as D (5 bases). CDR3 length equals 15 residues. The germline V gene has CDR1 SGHNT and CDR2 YYREEE (reference sequence). V shed 0 bases and J shed 7 bases, with 15 bases lying between them.

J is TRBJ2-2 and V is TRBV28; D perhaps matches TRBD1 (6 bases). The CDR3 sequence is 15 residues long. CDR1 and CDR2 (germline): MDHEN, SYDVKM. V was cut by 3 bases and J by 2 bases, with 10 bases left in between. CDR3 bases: TGTGCCAGCAGTTTGGGGGCAGTTAACACCGGGGAGCTGTTTTTT. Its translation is CASSLGAVNTGELFF.

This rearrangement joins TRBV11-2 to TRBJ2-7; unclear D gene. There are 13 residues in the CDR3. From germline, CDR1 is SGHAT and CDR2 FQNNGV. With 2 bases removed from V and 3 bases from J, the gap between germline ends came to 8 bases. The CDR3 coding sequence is TGTGCCAGCAGCTTACAACTCGACTACGAGCAGTACTTC. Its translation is CASSLQLDYEQYF. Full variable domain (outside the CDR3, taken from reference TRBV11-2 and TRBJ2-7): EAGVAQSPRYKIIEKRQSVAFWCNPISGHATLYWYQQILGQGPKLLIQFQNNGVVDDSQLPKDRFSAERLKGVDSTLKIQPAKLEDSAVYLCASSLQLDYEQYFGPGTRLTVT.

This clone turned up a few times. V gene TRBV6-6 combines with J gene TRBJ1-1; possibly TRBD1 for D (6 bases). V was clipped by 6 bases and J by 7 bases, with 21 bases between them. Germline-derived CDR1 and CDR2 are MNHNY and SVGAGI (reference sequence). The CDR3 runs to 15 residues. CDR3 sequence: CASRSKESGVSEAFF. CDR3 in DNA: TGTGCCAGCAGGAGTAAGGAATCAGGGGTTAGTGAAGCTTTCTTT.

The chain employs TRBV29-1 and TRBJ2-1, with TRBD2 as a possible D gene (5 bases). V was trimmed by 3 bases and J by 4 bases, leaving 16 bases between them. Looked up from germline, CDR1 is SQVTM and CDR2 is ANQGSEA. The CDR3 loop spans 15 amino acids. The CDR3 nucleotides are TGCAGCGTTGAGGTTCTGGGAGTTCTTTACAATGAGCAGTTCTTC. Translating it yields CSVEVLGVLYNEQFF.

This chain's CDR3 is CTSSQHDRTYEQYF. CDR3 in DNA: TGCACCAGCAGCCAACACGACAGGACCTACGAGCAGTACTTC. The gene calls are TRBV1 and TRBJ2-7; the tabulated D call, TRBD1, remains unverified against the DNA. TRBV1 is noted as a pseudogene. This CDR3 is built from 14 residues.

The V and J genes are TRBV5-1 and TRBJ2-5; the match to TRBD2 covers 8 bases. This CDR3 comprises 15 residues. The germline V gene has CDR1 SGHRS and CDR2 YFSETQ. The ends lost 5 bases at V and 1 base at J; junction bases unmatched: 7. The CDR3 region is CASRLQRGPQETQYF. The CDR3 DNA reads TGCGCCAGCAGATTACAGCGGGGGCCCCAAGAGACCCAGTACTTC.

CDR3 in DNA: TGTGCCAGCAGTTTGGGGGACAGCTCCTACAATGAGCAGTTCTTC. Its translation: CASSLGDSSYNEQFF. The J gene is TRBJ2-1, the V gene TRBV27; 7 bases match TRBD1. Trimming at V came to 3 bases and at J to 0 bases, leaving 2 bases not matched to a gene. This CDR3 spans 15 amino acids. Germline loops: CDR1 MNHEY, CDR2 SMNVEV (reference sequence).

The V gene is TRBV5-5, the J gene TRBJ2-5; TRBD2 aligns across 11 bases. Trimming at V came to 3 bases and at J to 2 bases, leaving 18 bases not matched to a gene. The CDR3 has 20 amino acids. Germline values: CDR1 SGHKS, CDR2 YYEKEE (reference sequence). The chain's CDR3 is CASSSEGVKTSGALQETQYF. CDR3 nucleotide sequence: TGTGCCAGCAGCTCGGAGGGAGTAAAGACTAGCGGGGCCCTACAAGAGACCCAGTACTTC. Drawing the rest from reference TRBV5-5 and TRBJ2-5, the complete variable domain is DAGVTQSPTHLIKTRGQQVTLRCSPISGHKSVSWYQQVLGQGPQFIFQYYEKEERGRGNFPDRFSARQFPNYSSELNVNALLLGDSALYLCASSSEGVKTSGALQETQYFGPGTRLLVL.

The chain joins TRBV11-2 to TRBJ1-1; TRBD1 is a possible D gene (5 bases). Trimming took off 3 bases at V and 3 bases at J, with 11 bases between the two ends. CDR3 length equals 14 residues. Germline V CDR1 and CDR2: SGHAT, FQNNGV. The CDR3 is CASSFRGGDTEAFF. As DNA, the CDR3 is TGTGCCAGCAGCTTTCGGGGGGGGGACACTGAAGCTTTCTTT.

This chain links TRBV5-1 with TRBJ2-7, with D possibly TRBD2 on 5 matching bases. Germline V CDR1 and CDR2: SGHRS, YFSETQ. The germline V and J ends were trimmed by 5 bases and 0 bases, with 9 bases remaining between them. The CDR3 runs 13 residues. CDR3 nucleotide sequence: TGCGCCAGCAGGGCGGGCTTCTCCTACGAGCAGTACTTC. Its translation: CASRAGFSYEQYF.

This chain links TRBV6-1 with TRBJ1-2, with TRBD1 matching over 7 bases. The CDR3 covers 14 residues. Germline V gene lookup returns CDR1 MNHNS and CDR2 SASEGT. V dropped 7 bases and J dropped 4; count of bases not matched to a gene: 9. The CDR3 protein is CASIIGQASYGYTF. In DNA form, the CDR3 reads TGTGCCAGCATCATAGGACAGGCCAGCTATGGCTACACCTTC.

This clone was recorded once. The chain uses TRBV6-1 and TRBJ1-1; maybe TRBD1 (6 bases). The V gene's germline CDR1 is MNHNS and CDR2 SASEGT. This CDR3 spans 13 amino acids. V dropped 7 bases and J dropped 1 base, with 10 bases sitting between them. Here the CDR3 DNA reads TGTGCCAGCACCTCACAGGGGAACACTGAAGCTTTCTTT. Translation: CASTSQGNTEAFF.

CDR3 sequence: CASSYGGQLGQPQHF. Here the CDR3 DNA reads TGTGCCAGCAGTTACGGGGGACAGTTAGGGCAGCCCCAGCATTTT. The chain links TRBV6-6 to TRBJ1-5, with 7 bases fitting TRBD1. V lost 2 bases and J lost 7; bases outside the gene matches: 8. Germline CDR1 and CDR2: MNHNY and SVGAGI (reference sequence). The CDR3 length is 15 residues.

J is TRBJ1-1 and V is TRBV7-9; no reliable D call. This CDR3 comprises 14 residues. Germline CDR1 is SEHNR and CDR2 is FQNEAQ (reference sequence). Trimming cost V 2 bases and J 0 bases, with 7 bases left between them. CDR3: CASSLSAMNTEAFF. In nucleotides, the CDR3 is TGTGCCAGCAGCTTATCCGCGATGAACACTGAAGCTTTCTTT.

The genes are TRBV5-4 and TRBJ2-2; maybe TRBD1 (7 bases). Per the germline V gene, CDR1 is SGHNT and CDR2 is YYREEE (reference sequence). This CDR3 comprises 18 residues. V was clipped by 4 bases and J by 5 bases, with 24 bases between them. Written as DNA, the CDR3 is TGTGCCAGCAGCGGTCGGACCAGGACAGGACGGGGGACCGGGGAGCTGTTTTTT. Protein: CASSGRTRTGRGTGELFF.